At least ten counts were recorded for the clone carrying this T cell receptor (beta chain). It was RNA transcripts that yielded the amplified TCR beta CDR3 regions. Researchers ran a first-round RT-PCR on the TCR CDR3 using the HTBI primer set. A single record per CDR3 protein comes from TCRdb applying MiXCR to the multiplex PCR reads. The top ten clones hold about 7% of a sample with about 560,000 distinct CDR3 sequences, about a sixth of them seen once. Germline V CDR1 and CDR2: MNHEY, SMNVEV (reference sequence). CDR3 length equals 15 residues. V lost 5 bases and J lost 3, with 17 bases in between. The data were taken from a study of T cells in Graves' hyperthyroidism and ophthalmopathy.

The chain carries TRBV27 and TRBJ2-7; possible D gene TRBD1, 6 bases. The receptor's source is a woman under 40 with Graves' hyperthyroidism. The specimen sequenced was blood. CDR3 coding DNA: TGTGCCAGCAGTCTGACCGGGACACAACTCTACGAGCAGTACTTC. Its translation: CASSLTGTQLYEQYF.